One and the same sample provided the 10 T cell receptor beta chains below, sequenced in a study of blood T cell repertoires in COVID-19. Sequencing was performed with immunoSEQ multiplex PCR; in TCRdb, only in-frame clones are kept and a portion is missing. This sample carries a few hundred thousand clones, 75% to 90% of them seen once, and the ten largest clones take about 4%. Input material: PBMCs or T cells enriched from blood (not recorded which). The source of these receptors is a woman younger than 45 who had been exposed to COVID-19.

J is TRBJ2-5 and V is TRBV3-1 (or the pseudogene TRBV3-2); 8 bases match TRBD2. This CDR3 region has 14 residues. V was clipped by 4 bases and J by 2 bases; unmatched bases: 3. The germline V gene encodes CDR1 LGHDT and CDR2 YNNKEL (reference sequence). Here the CDR3 reads CASSPAGGQETQYF. CDR3 nucleotide sequence: TGTGCCAGCAGCCCGGCGGGGGGTCAAGAGACCCAGTACTTC.

V is TRBV2 and J is TRBJ1-4, with D possibly being TRBD1 (6 bases). V lost 5 bases to trimming and J lost 7 bases, with 14 bases between them. This CDR3 contains 14 residues. The germline V gene has CDR1 SNHLY and CDR2 FYNNEI. CDR3 residues: CASSRTDVSEKLFF. The CDR3, as DNA: TGTGCCAGCAGTAGGACAGACGTTAGTGAAAAACTGTTTTTT. Full variable domain (missing parts from reference TRBV2 and TRBJ1-4): EPEVTQTPSHQVTQMGQEVILRCVPISNHLYFYWYRQILGQKVEFLVSFYNNEISEKSEIFDDQFSVERPDGSNFTLKIRSTKLEDSAMYFCASSRTDVSEKLFFGSGTQLSVL.

The rearrangement uses TRBV28 and TRBJ1-1; the D gene is possibly TRBD1 (6 bases). Trimming stripped 5 bases from V and 4 bases from J, with 11 bases between. Germline CDR1 reads MDHEN; CDR2 reads SYDVKM. The CDR3 extends over 13 amino acids. The CDR3 coding sequence is TGTGCCAGCAGTACAGGGCTTAGCACTGAAGCTTTCTTT. Amino acid sequence: CASSTGLSTEAFF.

J is TRBJ1-2 and V is TRBV9; D call uncertain. This CDR3 has 13 amino acids. CDR1 SGDLS and CDR2 YYNGEE come from the germline V gene. V shed 0 bases and J shed 8 bases, with 11 bases lying between them. DNA of the CDR3: TGTGCCAGCAGCGTAGCCGAGGGTTTGGGCTACACCTTC. Its translation: CASSVAEGLGYTF.

Only one count was recorded for this clone. The chain carries TRBV5-5 and TRBJ2-3; possibly TRBD2 for D (6 bases). V was trimmed by 2 bases and J by 1 base, leaving 11 bases between them. The CDR3 length is 15 residues. Germline V CDR1 and CDR2: SGHKS, YYEKEE (reference sequence). CDR3 DNA: TGTGCCAGCAGCTTTGGGTCTAGCGGCACAGATACGCAGTATTTT. As protein: CASSFGSSGTDTQYF.

The genes are TRBV19 and TRBJ2-3; D unclear. The V gene's germline CDR1 is LNHDA and CDR2 SQIVND (reference sequence). Trimming removed 6 bases from V and 7 bases from J, with 26 bases in between. This CDR3 has 17 amino acids. The CDR3 sequence is CASRPTESPPYGYTQYF. The CDR3 DNA is TGTGCCAGTAGGCCCACAGAGTCCCCACCTTATGGGTATACGCAGTATTTT.

The V and J genes are TRBV6-1 and TRBJ1-2; D not certain. Germline-derived CDR1 and CDR2 are MNHNS and SASEGT. The V end lost 2 bases, the J end lost 3 bases, and 10 bases lay between the germline ends. The CDR3 has 14 amino acids. This CDR3 reads CASSELGSYYGYTF. The CDR3 nucleotides read TGTGCCAGCAGTGAATTGGGCAGCTACTATGGCTACACCTTC.

The rearrangement uses TRBV6-5 and TRBJ2-2; weak D call: TRBD2 (8 bases). Germline CDR1 reads MNHEY; CDR2 reads SVGAGI. V lost 8 bases, J lost 7 bases, and 14 bases lay in between. CDR3 length: 13 residues. Written as DNA, the CDR3 is TGTGCCAGCCGGGAGGGGGCCGGCGGGGAGCTGTTTTTT. It translates to CASREGAGGELFF.

The gene calls are TRBV4-2 and TRBJ2-1; 13 positions match TRBD2. With V trimmed by 4 bases and J by 8 bases, 5 bases remained unmatched. CDR1 is LGHNA, CDR2 YNFKEQ, per germline. The CDR3 runs to 15 residues. For the CDR3, the DNA is TGTGCCAGCAGCCGGTCACTAGCGGGGGGGCATGAGCAGTTCTTC. It encodes CASSRSLAGGHEQFF.

This chain joins TRBV7-8 and TRBJ2-3, with TRBD2 identical over 12 bases. With 5 bases clipped from V and 4 bases from J, the junction kept 10 bases outside the gene matches. This CDR3 comprises 17 residues. Looked up from germline, CDR1 is SGHVS and CDR2 is FQNEAQ. This CDR3 reads CASSPTRLAGAADTQYF. For the CDR3, the DNA is TGTGCCAGCAGCCCAACTCGACTAGCGGGGGCAGCAGATACGCAGTATTTT.